This T cell receptor (beta chain) was identified in a study of blood T cell repertoires in COVID-19. Background on the study: From the United States, Italy and Spain came samples of acute and convalescent COVID-19. PBMCs, B-cell-depleted T cells, or T cells were the source of the cDNA or gDNA that made up the material.

Original processing notes: From reference gene primer amplification, estimates of nucleated cell counts were derived. Method: immunoSEQ multiplex PCR; TCRdb's copy keeps in-frame clones and lacks some. V and J calls and clone size follow that table, whereas D and trimming were derived from the DNA. Of over 70,000 clones detected, roughly 80% appear once; the ten largest clones hold about 19%. Germline V gene sequence: CDR1 SEHNR, CDR2 FQNEAQ (reference sequence). Deletions cut 2 bases from V and 4 bases from J, with 12 bases between. The CDR3 consists of 15 residues. This clonotype originated in a woman of 80 years or more with acute or convalescent COVID-19. This sequence joins TRBV7-9 and TRBJ1-5, with a tentative D call TRBD1 (5 bases). Sequenced material: peripheral blood. The CDR3 spells CASSLHSGGNQPQHF. Here the CDR3 DNA reads TGTGCCAGCAGCTTACATAGCGGGGGGAATCAGCCCCAGCATTTT.